These 19 T cell receptor beta chains were sequenced from one sample in a study of shared clonotypes between healthy human individuals. Assay used: immunoSEQ multiplex PCR; TCRdb lists only in-frame clones, some missing. The table lists more than 2 million clones, under 97% of them singletons. Material for sequencing was naive CD4+ T cells sorted from blood. Subset of the sample: CD45RA+ positively selected. These receptors came from a man between 18 and 35 years old in good health.

The rearrangement uses TRBV27 and TRBJ1-1; no clear D gene. This CDR3 spans 14 amino acids. V dropped 6 bases and J dropped 5 bases, with 16 bases sitting between them. CDR1 and CDR2 (germline): MNHEY, SMNVEV (reference sequence). CDR3 loop: CASSADPRQTEAFF. CDR3 nucleotides: TGTGCCAGCAGCGCTGACCCCAGGCAGACTGAAGCTTTCTTT.

Turning to this clone: The same CDR3 also results from other DNA sequences found in this sample. The chain joins TRBV11-2 to TRBJ2-5, with 8 bases matching TRBD1. Germline V gene lookup returns CDR1 SGHAT and CDR2 FQNNGV. CDR3 length: 14 residues. Trimming cost V 1 base and J 4 bases; bases outside gene matches: 2. The CDR3: CASSLGRGRETQYF. The CDR3 DNA reads as TGTGCCAGCAGCTTAGGCAGGGGGCGAGAGACCCAGTACTTC.

The chain couples TRBV9 to TRBJ1-1; D may be TRBD1 (6 bases). CDR3 size: 16 residues. Per germline, CDR1 SGDLS and CDR2 YYNGEE. V was shortened by 2 bases and J by 3 bases, with 17 bases between the two germline ends. The CDR3 DNA follows: TGTGCCAGCAGCGTGGGTCAGGGGAAGGAAGACACTGAAGCTTTCTTT. Its protein product is CASSVGQGKEDTEAFF.

The chain uses TRBV7-2 and TRBJ2-7, with D possibly TRBD1 on 6 matching bases. Trimming took 5 bases from V and 6 from J, leaving 14 bases between them. CDR1 SGHTA and CDR2 FQGNSA come from the germline V gene. The CDR3 loop spans 13 amino acids. The CDR3 bases are TGTGCCAGCAGCCTCCCGAGAGGGGGCGAGCAGTACTTC. This sequence encodes CASSLPRGGEQYF.

The chain has TRBV4-3 and TRBJ2-7; D is unresolved. CDR1 and CDR2 (germline): LGHNA, YSLEER. V dropped 4 bases and J dropped 4 bases, with 14 bases sitting between them. This CDR3 has 14 residues. Written as DNA, the CDR3 is TGCGCCAGCAGCCCGGTGGCTGGCAAGTACGAGCAGTACTTC. Protein: CASSPVAGKYEQYF.

This chain connects TRBV4-1 to TRBJ1-1; D is ambiguous. Germline-derived CDR1 and CDR2 are MGHRA and YSYEKL. V lost 6 bases and J 0 bases, leaving 14 bases between the germline ends. This CDR3 contains 15 residues. This CDR3 is CASSTSLDLNTEAFF. The CDR3 DNA reads as TGCGCCAGCAGTACTTCTTTAGACTTGAACACTGAAGCTTTCTTT.

J is TRBJ1-5 and V is TRBV7-3; D perhaps matches TRBD1 (5 bases). The CDR3 has 17 residues. Trimming left V 3 bases short and J 4 bases short, with 19 bases between. Germline CDR1 reads SGHTA; CDR2 reads FQGTGA. CDR3 in amino acids: CASSFDFGDAGNQPQHF. The CDR3 DNA follows: TGTGCCAGCAGCTTCGACTTTGGGGACGCGGGTAATCAGCCCCAGCATTTT.

The chain couples TRBV6-8 to TRBJ1-1, with 7 positions matching TRBD1. CDR1 MNHGY and CDR2 SAAAGT come from the germline V gene. The trim removed 5 bases at V and 3 bases at J, leaving 15 bases unmatched. The CDR3 is 17 residues long. DNA of the CDR3: TGTGCCAGCAGTGATGGGCGACGAGGGGGCGGGGACACTGAAGCTTTCTTT. This translates into CASSDGRRGGGDTEAFF.

This chain uses TRBV11-3 with TRBJ2-3; D not certain. V lost 4 bases and J 0 bases, leaving 5 bases between the germline ends. The CDR3 sequence is 13 residues long. Germline lookup yields CDR1 SGHNT and CDR2 YENEEA. The DNA for the CDR3 is TGTGCCAGCAGCTCCCCTAGCACAGATACGCAGTATTTT. It codes for CASSSPSTDTQYF. The full variable domain, with the rest looked up from reference TRBV11-3 and TRBJ2-3, is EAGVVQSPRYKIIEKKQPVAFWCNPISGHNTLYWYLQNLGQGPELLIRYENEEAVDDSQLPKDRFSAERLKGVDSTLKIQPAELGDSAVYLCASSSPSTDTQYFGPGTRLTVL.

Here the CDR3 reads CASSTRTGGVYEQYF. The CDR3 region has the DNA TGTGCCAGCAGCACTCGGACAGGGGGCGTTTACGAGCAGTACTTC. This chain joins TRBV7-9 and TRBJ2-7; 11 nucleotides align to TRBD1. CDR1 is SEHNR, CDR2 FQNEAQ, per germline (reference sequence). This CDR3 contains 15 residues. The V and J ends lost 5 bases and 4 bases, in that order; junction bases with no gene match: 7.

The chain uses TRBV6-6 and TRBJ1-2; tentatively, D is TRBD1 (6 bases). The ends were cut back, 4 bases at V and 8 bases at J, with 11 bases in the middle. In germline, CDR1 is MNHNY, CDR2 SVGAGI (reference sequence). The CDR3 runs 12 residues. The CDR3 spells CASSSQGLGYTF. CDR3 coding DNA: TGTGCCAGCAGTTCACAGGGTCTGGGCTACACCTTC.

V and J are TRBV11-2 and TRBJ1-6; D unclear. This CDR3 is built from 16 residues. The germline CDR1 and CDR2 sequences are SGHAT and FQNNGV. Deletions cut 5 bases from V and 1 base from J, with 12 bases between. The CDR3 DNA follows: TGTGCCAGCAGCCTACGAATGGGATCCTATAATTCACCCCTCCACTTT. It is translated as CASSLRMGSYNSPLHF.

The V gene is TRBV7-9, the J gene TRBJ2-5, with TRBD2 matching 11 bases. The CDR3 length is 17 residues. V shed 5 bases and J 1 base; nucleotides not matched to a gene: 9. Per germline, CDR1 SEHNR and CDR2 FQNEAQ (reference sequence). The chain's CDR3 is CASSERLAGRLQETQYF. As DNA, the CDR3 is TGTGCCAGCAGCGAACGACTAGCGGGACGTCTCCAAGAGACCCAGTACTTC.

The chain joins TRBV6-1 to TRBJ1-4; no reliable D call. This CDR3 comprises 14 residues. The germline gives CDR1 MNHNS, CDR2 SASEGT. The V end lost 6 bases, the J end lost 8 bases, and 16 bases lay between the germline ends. As DNA, the CDR3 is TGTGCCAGCAGACCCGTCCAGGCGGGGGAAAAACTGTTTTTT. Protein sequence: CASRPVQAGEKLFF.

The V and J genes are TRBV18 and TRBJ1-6, with D hard to call. V was pared by 3 bases and J by 8 bases, with 14 bases between. This CDR3 has 15 residues. Germline lookup yields CDR1 KGHSH and CDR2 LQKENI. CDR3 loop: CASSPREGFDSPLHF. The CDR3 DNA follows: TGTGCCAGCTCACCCCGGGAAGGGTTCGATTCACCCCTCCACTTT.

As regards this clone: Distinct nucleotide sequences in the sample also encode this CDR3. The chain joins TRBV11-2 to TRBJ2-1; 7 nucleotides match TRBD2. Germline V gene sequence: CDR1 SGHAT, CDR2 FQNNGV. The CDR3 contains 15 residues. V lost 1 base, J lost 3 bases, and 3 bases stayed unmatched. The DNA of the CDR3 is TGTGCCAGCAGCTTAGGGGCGGGAGTCTACAATGAGCAGTTCTTC. It specifies CASSLGAGVYNEQFF.

On this clone: Sequence at one end of the junction differs from germline and may be a read error. This chain uses TRBV18 with TRBJ1-2, with a possible D match to TRBD1 (5 bases). This CDR3 has 13 amino acids. Per the germline V gene, CDR1 is KGHSH and CDR2 is LQKENI. The CDR3 reads CASAPGGNYGYTF. For the CDR3, the DNA is TGTGCCAGCGCACCTGGGGGTAACTATGGCTACACCTTC.

The genes are TRBV7-2 and TRBJ2-7; maybe TRBD1 (5 bases). The CDR3 spans 15 residues. The germline V gene encodes CDR1 SGHTA and CDR2 FQGNSA. With 1 base removed from V and 6 bases from J, the gap between germline ends came to 16 bases. The CDR3 loop reads CASSLVVIGVGEQYF. The CDR3 DNA reads TGTGCCAGCAGCTTAGTAGTCATAGGGGTGGGCGAGCAGTACTTC.

The rearrangement uses TRBV7-9 and TRBJ2-7; TRBD1 agrees at 9 bases. The CDR3 sequence is 16 residues long. From germline, CDR1 is SEHNR and CDR2 FQNEAQ (reference sequence). The V gene end was trimmed by 3 bases and the J gene end by 5 bases; junction bases not matched to a gene: 11. For the CDR3, the DNA is TGTGCCAGCAGCTTCTCGGCCGGGACAGGGTATCACGAGCAGTACTTC. This encodes CASSFSAGTGYHEQYF.